The 12 T cell receptor beta chains below come from one sample, sequenced in a study of blood T cell repertoires in COVID-19. The assay was immunoSEQ multiplex PCR, and TCRdb's table has in-frame clones only and misses some. The sample lists about 97,000 clones; about 89% were seen once. Sequenced input: peripheral blood. These receptors were collected from a woman aged 30 to 39 with acute or convalescent COVID-19.

The J gene is TRBJ2-7, the V gene TRBV5-1; TRBD2 is a possible D gene (7 bases). The CDR3 is 14 amino acids. CDR1 SGHRS and CDR2 YFSETQ come from the germline V gene. The ends were cut back, 5 bases at V and 3 bases at J, with 15 bases in the middle. This CDR3 is CASSQLGGGYEQYF. The CDR3 coding sequence is TGCGCCAGCAGTCAGCTGGGAGGGGGCTACGAGCAGTACTTC. The whole variable domain, filled in from reference TRBV5-1 and TRBJ2-7, reads KAGVTQTPRYLIKTRGQQVTLSCSPISGHRSVSWYQQTPGQGLQFLFEYFSETQRNKGNFPGRFSGRQFSNSRSEMNVSTLELGDSALYLCASSQLGGGYEQYFGPGTRLTVT.

The chain is built from TRBV29-1 and TRBJ1-6, with D hard to call. CDR1 is SQVTM, CDR2 ANQGSEA, per germline. Trimming left V 6 bases short and J 10 bases short, with 16 bases between. The CDR3 length is 13 residues. CDR3 region: CSVREVLGSPLHF. CDR3 nucleotide sequence: TGCAGCGTCCGGGAGGTATTAGGGTCACCCCTCCACTTT. Drawing the rest from reference TRBV29-1 and TRBJ1-6, the complete variable domain is SAVISQKPSRDICQRGTSLTIQCQVDSQVTMMFWYRQQPGQSLTLIATANQGSEATYESGFVIDKFPISRPNLTFSTLTVSNMSPEDSSIYLCSVREVLGSPLHFGNGTRLTVT.

This chain uses TRBV7-9 with TRBJ1-2; weak D call: TRBD1 (5 bases). The CDR3 length is 15 residues. V lost 1 base, J lost 0 bases, and 9 bases lay in between. In germline, CDR1 is SEHNR, CDR2 FQNEAQ (reference sequence). In DNA, the CDR3 is TGTGCCAGCAGCTTAGGGGCAGGGACTAACTATGGCTACACCTTC. Residues: CASSLGAGTNYGYTF.

This clone was detected a few times. The rearrangement joins TRBV19 to TRBJ1-5; D is uncertain. V gave up 3 bases and J gave up 3 bases, with 6 bases separating them. This CDR3 contains 13 residues. Germline V gene lookup returns CDR1 LNHDA and CDR2 SQIVND (reference sequence). Here the CDR3 DNA reads TGTGCCAGTAGTATCTTCCCCAATCAGCCCCAGCATTTT. Residues: CASSIFPNQPQHF.

This chain links TRBV30 with TRBJ2-7, with TRBD1 as a possible D gene (6 bases). The V end was cut by 0 bases, the J end by 8 bases, with 11 bases between. The germline gives CDR1 GTSNPN, CDR2 SVGIG (reference sequence). The CDR3 consists of 12 residues. Here the CDR3 DNA reads TGTGCCTGGAGTGTACTGGACAGTCAGCAGTACTTC. This translates into CAWSVLDSQQYF.

The chain carries TRBV6-6 and TRBJ1-5; perhaps TRBD1 as D (5 bases). The germline V and J ends were trimmed by 5 bases and 0 bases, with 17 bases remaining between them. The CDR3 has 17 amino acids. Germline lookup yields CDR1 MNHNY and CDR2 SVGAGI (reference sequence). The CDR3 region is CASSPRGGRYSNQPQHF. The CDR3 DNA reads as TGTGCCAGCAGTCCGCGGGGGGGGAGGTATAGCAATCAGCCCCAGCATTTT.

CDR3 sequence: CASSLAQTGELFF. CDR3 nucleotide sequence: TGCGCCAGCAGCTTGGCTCAGACCGGGGAGCTGTTTTTT. The chain combines TRBV5-1 with TRBJ2-2, with no clear D. The germline V gene has CDR1 SGHRS and CDR2 YFSETQ. Trimming took off 0 bases at V and 5 bases at J, with 5 bases between the two ends. This CDR3 is 13 amino acids long.

The chain recombines TRBV6-5 with TRBJ1-2; 9 nucleotides align to TRBD1. CDR3 length equals 14 residues. Germline V gene lookup returns CDR1 MNHEY and CDR2 SVGAGI. Germline trimming cut 0 bases from V and 7 bases from J; bases unmatched to any gene: 3. CDR3 protein: CASSYSGQGLGYTF. The CDR3 DNA follows: TGTGCCAGCAGTTACTCGGGACAGGGCCTTGGCTACACCTTC.

This sequence joins TRBV28 and TRBJ1-1, with TRBD1 matching 8 bases. Trimming cost V 3 bases and J 1 base; bases outside gene matches: 10. In germline, CDR1 is MDHEN, CDR2 SYDVKM. This CDR3 has 17 amino acids. The CDR3 DNA reads TGTGCCAGCAGTTTGGACGGGACAGGCCCCAAGAACACTGAAGCTTTCTTT. Translation gives CASSLDGTGPKNTEAFF.

The chain combines TRBV24-1 with TRBJ2-5; 12 bases agree with TRBD1. The CDR3 totals 17 residues. Unmatched junction bases numbered 6, after V lost 3 bases and J lost 2 bases. Per the germline V gene, CDR1 is KGHDR and CDR2 is SFDVKD. The CDR3 is CATSDPGTGGNQETQYF. The CDR3 DNA reads as TGTGCCACCAGTGATCCGGGGACAGGGGGCAATCAAGAGACCCAGTACTTC.

The DNA for the CDR3 is TGCGCCAGCAAGAGGGACACGACATCCTATGGCTACACCTTC. Its translation is CASKRDTTSYGYTF. V and J are TRBV10-1 and TRBJ1-2, with D perhaps matching TRBD1 (6 bases). V was trimmed by 7 bases and J by 4 bases, leaving 16 bases between them. The CDR3 has 14 residues. Looked up from germline, CDR1 is WNHNN and CDR2 is SYGVQD (reference sequence).

V gene TRBV7-8 combines with J gene TRBJ2-7; 9 positions match TRBD2. V lost 0 bases, J lost 2 bases, and 2 bases stayed unmatched. This CDR3 is 15 amino acids long. Germline assignment: CDR1 SGHVS and CDR2 FQNEAQ. The CDR3 region is CASSLASGGTYEQYF. CDR3 bases: TGTGCCAGCAGCTTAGCCAGCGGGGGGACCTACGAGCAGTACTTC.